Included here is one TCR beta chain sequence, with context. Its binding antigen is unknown. It has no much larger one-base neighbor in the sample; base qualities were not kept. V trim: 3 bases; J trim: 6 bases; unmatched bases: 7. From cysteine to phenylalanine, the CDR3 is 16 amino acids long. Just the 48-base CDR3 DNA is kept, in frame starting at base 1. The germline V gene (reference sequence) supplies CDR1 LNHNV and CDR2 YYDKDF. TCRbeta CDR3 regions were amplified from genomic DNA by means of the immunoSEQ Assay, a bias-controlled multiplex PCR. Regarding the original processing steps: Within the assay, amplification of reference gene primers was used to estimate how many nucleated cells each sample contained. To quantify the absolute abundance of each unique TCRbeta CDR3 rearrangement, sequence reads were collapsed and filtered. For each sample, productive Simpson clonality was calculated as the square root of Simpson's diversity index over productive rearrangements. Here the immuneACCESS table is served through TCRdb, limited to in-frame sequences with V and J called. Missing clones are a known gap in these copies; in checked studies unresolved V genes cover under half, and the rest lacks a known reason. Clone size and the V and J calls come from that table; the DNA yielded D and trimming. For this sample the table gives 350,000 to 450,000 clones, of which about four fifths were detected only once. The ten largest clones take up about 4.9% of the sample.

These data come from a study of blood T cell repertoires in COVID-19 (dated by TCRdb to 2019 to 2021). As for the study more broadly: Collaborator samples came from the United States, Italy and Spain and covered acute and convalescent phases of COVID-19. The material from the prospective study consisted of cDNA or gDNA derived from T cells, B-cell-depleted T cells, or PBMCs. Deeply sampled blood TCRbeta repertoires from subjects exposed to, actively infected with, or recovered from COVID-19 were included in the dataset. The repertoires were released in a freely available public database intended as a resource for research on the immune response to SARS-CoV-2. Samples came from the ongoing ImmuneRACE study (first 160 participants) plus 1,254 subjects from 6 global collaborators. Nearly every sample came with metadata listing a de-identified subject ID, COVID-19 status, age in years and sex. Where available, HLA class I and class II types were taken from metadata supplied by the sample provider and were not determined by assay-based typing. Overall results and qualifications from the work: The amount of clinical and demographic metadata varied by source and participant and was provided uncurated.

Participants in the prospective study were enrolled through a virtual design, were aged about 18 to 100 years, and lived in about two dozen United States geographic areas. In the prospective study, participants were assigned to cohorts based on the clinical history participants reported in a screening survey and a study questionnaire. Recovered participants in ImmuneRACE Cohort 3 were defined as having two consecutive negative NP/OP PCR tests, clearance from a healthcare professional, or resolution of symptoms. Mobile phlebotomists in the prospective study collected whole blood, serum and a nasopharyngeal or oropharyngeal swab from every participant. Participants in the prospective study had the option to provide additional blood draws and questionnaires over an approximately 2-month period. Prospective study blood samples were shipped either frozen or at room temperature before DNA extraction.

The receptor was isolated from a woman between 45 and 60 years old who had recovered from COVID-19. Sequencing was carried out using PBMCs or T cells enriched from blood (not recorded which). The sequence joins TRBV15 to TRBJ1-5; TRBD1 aligns with 11 central bases. The DNA reads TGTGCCACCAGCAGCGACCGGGACAGGGGGATTCAGCCCCAGCATTTT. Its protein product is CATSSDRDRGIQPQHF. Reference TRBV15 and TRBJ1-5 proteins supply the regions before and after the CDR3; the full variable domain is: DAMVIQNPRYQVTQFGKPVTLSCSQTLNHNVMYWYQQKSSQAPKLLFHYYDKDFNNEADTPDNFQSRRPNTSFCFLDIRSPGLGDTAMYLCATSSDRDRGIQPQHFGDGTRLSIL.